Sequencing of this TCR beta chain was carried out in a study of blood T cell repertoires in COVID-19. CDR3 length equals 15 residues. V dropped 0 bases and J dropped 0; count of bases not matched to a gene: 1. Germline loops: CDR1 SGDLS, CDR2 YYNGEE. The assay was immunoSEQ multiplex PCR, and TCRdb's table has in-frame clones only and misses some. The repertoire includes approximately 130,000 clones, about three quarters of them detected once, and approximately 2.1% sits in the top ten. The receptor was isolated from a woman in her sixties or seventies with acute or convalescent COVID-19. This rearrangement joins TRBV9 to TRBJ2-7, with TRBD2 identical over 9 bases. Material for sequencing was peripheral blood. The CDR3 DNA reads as TGTGCCAGCAGCGTAGGACTAGCGGACTCCTACGAGCAGTACTTC. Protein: CASSVGLADSYEQYF.